What follows are 14 T cell receptor beta chains derived from one specimen sequenced in a study of T-cell memory formation after mild COVID-19. TCRdb ran MiXCR on the 5' RACE reads and lists one entry per CDR3 protein. The sample records about 410,000 distinct CDR3 sequences, around 17% being singletons. Sample: PBMCs or a T cell subset sorted from them (not recorded which). The receptor set was obtained from a man aged 18 to 30 who had mild COVID-19 (a few samples of this study predate the infection). Cell type and time point are not known.

The chain carries TRBV20-1 and TRBJ2-2, with 7 bases that match TRBD1. CDR1 and CDR2 from the germline V gene are DFQATT and SNEGSKA (reference sequence). This CDR3 has 13 residues. Trimming at V came to 8 bases and at J to 1 base, leaving 4 bases not matched to a gene. The CDR3 DNA follows: TGCAGTACGTACAGGGGGAACACCGGGGAGCTGTTTTTT. This encodes CSTYRGNTGELFF.

This clonotype has only a few counts. The V and J genes are TRBV6-5 and TRBJ2-7; tentative D call: TRBD1 (6 bases). This CDR3 region has 13 residues. Between the trimmed V and J ends, which lost 6 bases and 4 bases, there was a span of 13 bases. Germline V gene data show CDR1 as MNHEY and CDR2 as SVGAGI. The CDR3 loop reads CASRPQGSYEQYF. The CDR3 nucleotides read TGTGCCAGCAGACCGCAGGGGTCGTACGAGCAGTACTTC.

This clonotype was detected a few times. The gene calls are TRBV28 and TRBJ1-1; a weak D match, TRBD1 (6 bases). This CDR3 contains 12 residues. The V and J ends lost 8 bases and 9 bases respectively, with 16 bases between them. Germline V CDR1 and CDR2: MDHEN, SYDVKM. CDR3 in amino acids: CASFAGGGKAFF. CDR3 nucleotides: TGTGCCAGCTTCGCCGGGGGGGGCAAAGCTTTCTTT.

There are a few counts of this clonotype. The rearrangement joins TRBV5-8 to TRBJ2-1; tentative D call: TRBD2 (5 bases). V dropped 2 bases and J dropped 2 bases, with 11 bases sitting between them. The CDR3 spans 15 residues. CDR1 is SGHTS and CDR2 is YDEGEE in the germline V gene. This chain's CDR3 is CASSFFRRTYNEQFF. CDR3 nucleotides: TGTGCCAGCAGCTTTTTCCGGAGGACCTACAATGAGCAGTTCTTC. The full variable domain, completed using reference TRBV5-8 and TRBJ2-1, is EAGVTQSPTHLIKTRGQQATLRCSPISGHTSVYWYQQALGLGLQFLLWYDEGEERNRGNFPPRFSGRQFPNYSSELNVNALELEDSALYLCASSFFRRTYNEQFFGPGTRLTVL.

The chain uses TRBV5-6 and TRBJ2-7, with 7 bases fitting TRBD1. This CDR3 is 14 amino acids long. CDR1 and CDR2 from the germline V gene are SGHDT and YYEEEE. J lost 3 bases, V lost 1 base, and 4 bases had no gene match. The CDR3 region has the DNA TGTGCCAGCAGCTTGTGGGGACAGATCTACGAGCAGTACTTC. This translates into CASSLWGQIYEQYF.

This clonotype was found a few times. V gene TRBV7-9 combines with J gene TRBJ2-7, with 7 nucleotides matching TRBD1. J was trimmed by 5 bases and V by 5 bases; bases with no gene match: 12. Germline V gives CDR1 SEHNR, CDR2 FQNEAQ (reference sequence). The CDR3 length is 15 residues. CDR3 residues: CASSNRPRQGDEQYF. The CDR3 DNA follows: TGTGCCAGCAGCAACCGTCCCCGACAGGGAGACGAGCAGTACTTC.

This clonotype has ten or more counts. The rearrangement uses TRBV27 and TRBJ2-7; 10 positions match TRBD2. CDR1 and CDR2 from the germline V gene are MNHEY and SMNVEV (reference sequence). The J segment lost 5 bases and the V segment lost 6 bases, leaving 10 bases of the junction unmatched. The CDR3 spans 15 residues. CDR3 residues: CASRLAGASDHEQYF. In DNA, the CDR3 is TGTGCCAGCAGGCTAGCGGGGGCCAGCGATCACGAGCAGTACTTC.

A few counts support this clonotype. J is TRBJ1-1 and V is TRBV7-3; 7 bases are a match to TRBD1. CDR3 length: 17 amino acids. V shed 3 bases and J 2 bases; nucleotides not matched to a gene: 12. The germline V gene encodes CDR1 SGHTA and CDR2 FQGTGA. The DNA of the CDR3 is TGTGCCAGCAGCTTGGGGACCGCAGGGGGGTTTAACACTGAAGCTTTCTTT. Translating it yields CASSLGTAGGFNTEAFF.

A few counts support this clonotype. The chain is built from TRBV12-3 or TRBV12-4 and TRBJ2-3; 9 nucleotides line up with TRBD2. The trim removed 5 bases at V and 4 bases at J, leaving 10 bases unmatched. The CDR3 is made up of 16 amino acids. CDR3 in amino acids: CASSLRVAGAADTQYF. The CDR3 DNA sequence: TGTGCCAGCAGTCTCCGAGTAGCGGGGGCAGCAGATACGCAGTATTTT.

This rearrangement joins TRBV6-2 or TRBV6-3 to TRBJ2-7, with 10 bases aligning to TRBD2. CDR1 and CDR2 from the germline V gene are MNHEY and SVGEGT. This CDR3 contains 15 residues. The J segment lost 6 bases and the V segment lost 8 bases, leaving 13 bases of the junction unmatched. CDR3 nucleotide sequence: TGTGCCAGCGACCAACCTAGCGGGGGCCCCCTCGAGCAGTACTTC. This gives the protein CASDQPSGGPLEQYF.

This chain connects TRBV5-6 to TRBJ2-1; 7 positions match TRBD1. V lost 4 bases to trimming and J lost 7 bases; unmatched junction nucleotides: 17. CDR1 and CDR2 (germline): SGHDT, YYEEEE. This CDR3 comprises 17 residues. The CDR3 sequence: CASSPIEQGYTGNEQFF. Written as DNA, the CDR3 is TGTGCCAGCAGCCCGATCGAACAGGGGTACACGGGTAATGAGCAGTTCTTC.

The chain links TRBV7-8 to TRBJ2-1; 7 bases line up with TRBD2. This CDR3 spans 12 amino acids. The germline V gene encodes CDR1 SGHVS and CDR2 FQNEAQ. V dropped 4 bases and J dropped 9; count of bases not matched to a gene: 3. CDR3: CASSWGGLEQFF. The CDR3 DNA sequence: TGTGCCAGCAGCTGGGGAGGGCTTGAGCAGTTCTTC. The variable domain in full, with the rest retrieved from reference TRBV7-8 and TRBJ2-1, is GAGVSQSPRYKVAKRGQDVALRCDPISGHVSLFWYQQALGQGPEFLTYFQNEAQLDKSGLPSDRFFAERPEGSVSTLKIQRTQQEDSAVYLCASSWGGLEQFFGPGTRLTVL.

The rearrangement links TRBV5-4 to TRBJ2-1; weak D call: TRBD2 (5 bases). Germline values: CDR1 SGHNT, CDR2 YYREEE (reference sequence). This CDR3 has 14 amino acids. Trimming shortened V by 0 bases and J by 3 bases, and 7 bases separated the two germline ends. In DNA form, the CDR3 reads TGTGCCAGCAGCTTGGGGGGAGACTACAATGAGCAGTTCTTC. As protein: CASSLGGDYNEQFF.

This clonotype appeared a few times. The CDR3 DNA follows: TGCAGTGCTAGCCGGGGGGGGACTACCTACGAGCAGTACGTC. The encoded protein is CSASRGGTTYEQYV. V is TRBV20-1 and J is TRBJ2-7, with TRBD2 matching over 8 bases. There are 14 residues in the CDR3. The germline CDR1 and CDR2 sequences are DFQATT and SNEGSKA (reference sequence). Trimming took 3 bases from V and 2 from J; bases not matched to a gene: 6.